Below, 10 T cell receptor beta chains from the same sample are listed, as sequenced in a study of control samples from healthy donors and cancer patients. The repertoire was sequenced with immunoSEQ multiplex PCR; TCRdb's copy has only in-frame clones and lacks some. This table has 150,000 to 200,000 clones, about 86% appearing once. The sequenced sample was blood. The source of these receptors is a woman in her thirties in good health.

The chain employs TRBV6-2 or TRBV6-3 and TRBJ2-3; D is undetermined. The CDR3 extends over 12 amino acids. From germline, CDR1 is MNHEY and CDR2 SVGEGT. V lost 2 bases, J lost 2 bases, and 2 bases lay in between. CDR3 nucleotides: TGTGCCAGCAGTTACCCCACAGATACGCAGTATTTT. It translates to CASSYPTDTQYF.

The chain employs TRBV6-1 and TRBJ1-6; a possible D gene is TRBD1 (5 bases). The CDR3 loop spans 14 amino acids. V was pared by 2 bases and J by 16 bases, with 18 bases between. Germline CDR1 MNHNS, CDR2 SASEGT. The CDR3 sequence: CASSERQGGFSLHF. The DNA for the CDR3 is TGTGCCAGCAGTGAACGGCAGGGAGGTTTCTCTCTCCACTTT.

The DNA for the CDR3 is TGTGCCAGCTGGGAGGGGGATCTTGGCTACACCTTC. It translates to CASWEGDLGYTF. The genes are TRBV6-5 and TRBJ1-2, with a tentative D call TRBD1 (6 bases). Germline loops: CDR1 MNHEY, CDR2 SVGAGI. The CDR3 sequence is 12 residues long. V was trimmed by 8 bases and J by 7 bases, leaving 14 bases between them.

The chain has TRBV30 and TRBJ1-6; TRBD1 matches 11 bases. In germline, CDR1 is GTSNPN, CDR2 SVGIG (reference sequence). V lost 0 bases and J lost 8; bases outside the gene matches: 3. The CDR3 covers 15 residues. In DNA, the CDR3 is TGTGCCTGGAGTGTCCGGACAGGGGGCGATTCACCCCTCCACTTT. Encoded protein: CAWSVRTGGDSPLHF.

The J gene is TRBJ1-1, the V gene TRBV10-3; maybe TRBD1 (6 bases). Germline lookup yields CDR1 ENHRY and CDR2 SYGVKD. V gave up 3 bases and J gave up 11 bases, with 22 bases separating them. The CDR3 runs to 15 residues. CDR3 in amino acids: CAISDFEGGGQRAFF. Written as DNA, the CDR3 is TGTGCCATCAGTGACTTTGAAGGGGGGGGGCAGCGGGCTTTCTTT.

This chain links TRBV7-9 with TRBJ1-2; 7 positions match TRBD1. The CDR3 loop spans 14 amino acids. Germline V gene sequence: CDR1 SEHNR, CDR2 FQNEAQ (reference sequence). Unmatched junction bases numbered 6, after V lost 5 bases and J lost 3 bases. The CDR3, as DNA: TGTGCCAGCAGCCCCCCGGGACAGCACTATGGCTACACCTTC. Its protein is CASSPPGQHYGYTF.

This sequence joins TRBV28 and TRBJ2-2; tentative D call: TRBD1 (6 bases). This CDR3 contains 15 residues. Trimming took 2 bases from V and 1 from J, leaving 8 bases between them. Germline CDR1 and CDR2: MDHEN and SYDVKM. Here the CDR3 DNA reads TGTGCCAGCAGTTTAGTGGACAGGAACACCGGGGAGCTGTTTTTT. It codes for CASSLVDRNTGELFF.

This chain joins TRBV9 and TRBJ2-7; 10 positions match TRBD2. This CDR3 comprises 15 residues. V gave up 2 bases and J gave up 6 bases; unmatched junction bases: 8. Germline values: CDR1 SGDLS, CDR2 YYNGEE. CDR3: CASSVKAGGPGEQYF. Written as DNA, the CDR3 is TGTGCCAGCAGCGTGAAAGCGGGAGGGCCGGGCGAGCAGTACTTC.

The rearrangement joins TRBV14 to TRBJ2-3; D remains unclear. CDR3 length: 14 amino acids. V lost 0 bases and J 2 bases, leaving 6 bases between the germline ends. The germline gives CDR1 SGHDN, CDR2 FVKESK. The CDR3 region has the DNA TGTGCCAGCAGCCAAGATGCAGTCACAGATACGCAGTATTTT. Translated: CASSQDAVTDTQYF.

The DNA for the CDR3 is TGTGCCATCAGGGAATCGGGACAGGAAGATGGCTACACCTTC. Its translation: CAIRESGQEDGYTF. V usage is TRBV10-3 and J usage is TRBJ1-2, with 8 nucleotides matching TRBD1. This CDR3 comprises 14 residues. Trimming took 6 bases from V and 6 from J; bases not matched to a gene: 9. Germline V gene sequence: CDR1 ENHRY, CDR2 SYGVKD.